This TCR beta chain is from a study of regulatory T cells in long-lasting Graves disease. With 5 bases removed from V and 3 bases from J, the gap between germline ends came to 10 bases. The CDR3 has 14 residues. Stated time point: persistent/refractory GD, antithyroid drugs over 5 years with positive TRAb. With RNA extracted from PBMCs as input, the TCR library was made. The diagnosis of Graves' disease used American Thyroid Association guidelines. This clonotype was recorded at least ten times. Through Arm-PCR of CDR3 regions and iRepertoire HTBI primers, TCR beta libraries were built. TCRdb passed the multiplex PCR reads through MiXCR, listing each CDR3 protein once. Here the sample spans 400,000 to 500,000 distinct CDR3 sequences, under 25% being singletons.

The receptor's source is a female donor with Graves disease. The V gene is TRBV12-3 or TRBV12-4, the J gene TRBJ2-2; possible D gene TRBD2, 5 bases. This specimen was peripheral blood mononuclear cells (PBMCs), taken when the disease was refractory, from a patient treated with antithyroid drugs. The CDR3 nucleotides are TGTGCCAGCAGTGCGGGTCCGTACACCGGGGAGCTGTTTTTT. As protein: CASSAGPYTGELFF.